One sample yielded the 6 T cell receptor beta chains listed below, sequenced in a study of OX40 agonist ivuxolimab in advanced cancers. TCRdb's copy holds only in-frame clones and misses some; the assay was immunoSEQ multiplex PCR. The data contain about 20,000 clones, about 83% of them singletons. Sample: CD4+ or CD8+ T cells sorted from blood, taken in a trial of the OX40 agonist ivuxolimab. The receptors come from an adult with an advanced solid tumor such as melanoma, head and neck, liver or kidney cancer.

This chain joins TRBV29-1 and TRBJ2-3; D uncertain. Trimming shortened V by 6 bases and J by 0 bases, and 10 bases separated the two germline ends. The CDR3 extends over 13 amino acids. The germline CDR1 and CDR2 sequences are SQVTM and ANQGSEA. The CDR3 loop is CSVIAASTDTQYF. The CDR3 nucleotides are TGCAGCGTGATAGCTGCTAGCACAGATACGCAGTATTTT.

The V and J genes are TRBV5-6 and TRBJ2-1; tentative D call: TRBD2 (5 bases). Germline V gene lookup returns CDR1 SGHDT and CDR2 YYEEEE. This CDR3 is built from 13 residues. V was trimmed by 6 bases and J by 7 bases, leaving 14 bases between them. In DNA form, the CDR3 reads TGTGCCAGCACCTTCGGGATCGGAAATGAGCAGTTCTTC. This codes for CASTFGIGNEQFF.

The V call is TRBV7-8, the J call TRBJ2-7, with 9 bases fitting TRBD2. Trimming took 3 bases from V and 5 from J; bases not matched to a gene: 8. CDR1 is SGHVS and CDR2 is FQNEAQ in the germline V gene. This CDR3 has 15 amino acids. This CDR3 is CASSFVSGSIDEQYF. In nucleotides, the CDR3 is TGTGCCAGCAGCTTCGTTAGCGGGAGTATCGACGAGCAGTACTTC.

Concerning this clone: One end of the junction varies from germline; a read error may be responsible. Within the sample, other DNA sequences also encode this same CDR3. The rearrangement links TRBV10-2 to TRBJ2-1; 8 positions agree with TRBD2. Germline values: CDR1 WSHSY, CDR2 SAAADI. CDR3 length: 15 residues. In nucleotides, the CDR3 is TGCGCCAGCAGCGATAGGACTAGCCTCTATTATGAACAGTTCTTC. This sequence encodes CASSDRTSLYYEQFF.

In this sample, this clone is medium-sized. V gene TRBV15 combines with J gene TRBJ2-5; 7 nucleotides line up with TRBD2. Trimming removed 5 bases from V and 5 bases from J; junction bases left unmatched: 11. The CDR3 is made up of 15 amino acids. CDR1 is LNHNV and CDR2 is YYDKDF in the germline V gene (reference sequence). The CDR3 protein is CATSSTGTKGETQYF. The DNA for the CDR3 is TGTGCCACCAGCTCCACCGGGACTAAAGGGGAGACCCAGTACTTC.

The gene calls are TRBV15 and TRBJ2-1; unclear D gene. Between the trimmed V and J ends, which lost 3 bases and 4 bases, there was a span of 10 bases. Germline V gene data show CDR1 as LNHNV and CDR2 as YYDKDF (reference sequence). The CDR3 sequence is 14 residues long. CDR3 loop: CATSRLGLYNEQFF. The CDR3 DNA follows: TGTGCCACCAGCAGGCTGGGCCTTTACAATGAGCAGTTCTTC.